The clone carrying this T cell receptor (beta chain) was seen repeatedly, ten times or more. CDR3 size: 14 residues. V lost 5 bases and J lost 8, with 18 bases in between. One entry per CDR3 protein, called by TCRdb with MiXCR from the RT-PCR reads. Altogether approximately 160,000 distinct CDR3 sequences are present, about 29% being singletons, with the ten largest covering around 3.2%. This specimen belongs to a study of patients and donors after allogeneic stem cell transplantation. V is TRBV12-3 or TRBV12-4 and J is TRBJ1-2; D is unresolved. The sample consisted of blood, either unsorted or a sorted T cell fraction (not recorded which). The TCR originated in a human donor who was either an allogeneic HSCT recipient or a stem cell or donor lymphocyte infusion donor (not recorded which). It is not recorded whose cells these are; they may come from a transplant donor. For the CDR3, the DNA is TGTGCCAGCAGTCCCATGGCACGTGTTACGGGCTACACCTTC. It is translated as CASSPMARVTGYTF.